The T cell receptor beta chain described here comes from a study of blood T cell repertoires in COVID-19. The CDR3 extends over 15 amino acids. The V segment lost 4 bases and the J segment 4 bases; nucleotides outside the gene matches: 5. In germline, CDR1 is SGHNT, CDR2 YYREEE (reference sequence). TCRdb's copy holds only in-frame clones and misses some; the assay was immunoSEQ multiplex PCR. Of approximately 280,000 clones listed, around 89% were seen once; the top ten hold 4.6%. Material for sequencing was peripheral blood. The gene calls are TRBV5-4 and TRBJ2-7, with 13 positions matching TRBD2. This TCR came from a man aged 35 to 55 with acute or convalescent COVID-19. CDR3: CASSQGLAGDYEQYF. DNA for the CDR3: TGTGCCAGCAGCCAAGGACTAGCGGGAGATTACGAGCAGTACTTC.